The entry below gives a single T cell receptor (beta chain) sequence along with its context. Germline V lookup: CDR1 LNHDA, CDR2 SQIVND (reference sequence). With V trimmed by 5 bases and J by 8 bases, 21 bases remained unmatched. The CDR3 has 19 amino acids. The authors' processing: Using reference gene primer amplification, nucleated cell counts were estimated. The table came from immunoSEQ multiplex PCR; TCRdb's copy has only in-frame clones and leaves some out. V and J calls and clone size are copied from that table; D and trimming were computed from the DNA. The sample comprises about 74,000 clones, almost 85% of which are singletons, and 7.5% to 9% rests with the top ten. This sample is part of a study of blood T cell repertoires in COVID-19. In the study overall: The origin of the acute and convalescent COVID-19 samples was the United States, Italy and Spain. PBMCs, B-cell-depleted T cells, or T cells provided the cDNA or gDNA that made up the material.

The sequenced sample was peripheral blood. The chain links TRBV19 to TRBJ2-1, with 10 bases lining up with TRBD2. The receptor was isolated from a man aged 50 to 60 with active COVID-19. The CDR3 sequence is CASSGLSGGASRQLDEQFF. The CDR3 DNA reads TGTGCCAGTAGTGGGTTGAGCGGGGGGGCGTCCCGGCAACTTGATGAGCAGTTCTTC. The complete variable domain, with remaining parts taken from reference TRBV19 and TRBJ2-1, reads DGGITQSPKYLFRKEGQNVTLSCEQNLNHDAMYWYRQDPGQGLRLIYYSQIVNDFQKGDIAEGYSVSREKKESFPLTVTSAQKNPTAFYLCASSGLSGGASRQLDEQFFGPGTRLTVL.